The 27 T cell receptor beta chains presented below share a single source sample, sequenced in a study of T cell repertoires in cytomegalovirus infection. Each CDR3 protein is one row after TCRdb ran MiXCR on the reads. The sample gives under 200,000 distinct CDR3 sequences, about a sixth of which show up once; approximately 18% is in the top ten. The sample comprised CD8+ T cells from PBMCs. These receptors were obtained from a human donor in good health (CMV status not recorded). Some clones in this sample may be carry-over from other donors' samples.

This clonotype was seen a handful of times. The chain uses TRBV20-1 and TRBJ2-7; 11 nucleotides match TRBD2. Germline V gives CDR1 DFQATT, CDR2 SNEGSKA (reference sequence). V shed 4 bases, J shed 6 bases, and the junction held 5 bases outside the gene matches. The CDR3 has 13 residues. The CDR3, as DNA: TGCAGTGCTAAGGGACTAGCGGCACCCGAGCAGTACTTC. Its protein product is CSAKGLAAPEQYF.

This chain uses TRBV7-9 with TRBJ1-6; D is unresolved. CDR1 is SEHNR and CDR2 is FQNEAQ in the germline V gene (reference sequence). V was shortened by 4 bases and J by 9 bases, with 16 bases between the two germline ends. This CDR3 has 15 residues. This CDR3 is CASSYFPDVASPLHF. CDR3 DNA: TGTGCCAGCAGCTACTTCCCTGACGTGGCTTCACCCCTCCACTTT. The whole variable domain, remainder taken from reference TRBV7-9 and TRBJ1-6, is DTGVSQNPRHKITKRGQNVTFRCDPISEHNRLYWYRQTLGQGPEFLTYFQNEAQLEKSRLLSDRFSAERPKGSFSTLEIQRTEQGDSAMYLCASSYFPDVASPLHFGNGTRLTVT.

This clonotype has ten or more counts. The gene calls are TRBV6-2 or TRBV6-3 and TRBJ2-7; D possibly matches TRBD1 or TRBD2 (5 bases each). Germline CDR1 is MNHEY and CDR2 is SVGEGT. The CDR3 is 13 residues long. V lost 5 bases and J lost 5, with 13 bases in between. The CDR3 DNA reads TGTGCCAGCAGTGGGACGGAGGCCCACGAGCAGTACTTC. It translates to CASSGTEAHEQYF.

This clonotype occurred many times. V and J are TRBV7-2 and TRBJ1-5, with a weak D call TRBD1 (5 bases). V was clipped by 7 bases and J by 1 base, with 17 bases between them. Germline CDR1 is SGHTA and CDR2 is FQGNSA. The CDR3 has 16 residues. This chain's CDR3 is CASTPHGGLSNQPQHF. The CDR3 coding sequence is TGTGCCAGCACCCCCCACGGGGGTTTAAGCAATCAGCCCCAGCATTTT. The full variable domain, with the rest looked up from reference TRBV7-2 and TRBJ1-5, is GAGVSQSPSNKVTEKGKDVELRCDPISGHTALYWYRQSLGQGLEFLIYFQGNSAPDKSGLPSDRFSAERTGGSVSTLTIQRTQQEDSAVYLCASTPHGGLSNQPQHFGDGTRLSIL.

This chain joins TRBV6-1 and TRBJ2-5, with 10 bases lining up with TRBD2. The CDR3 sequence is 19 residues long. Looked up from germline, CDR1 is MNHNS and CDR2 is SASEGT. The ends lost 6 bases at V and 4 bases at J; junction bases unmatched: 20. CDR3 bases: TGTGCCAGCAGCTATAGTTACATGAATAGCGGGGGGATTAGAGAGACCCAGTACTTC. Its translation: CASSYSYMNSGGIRETQYF.

This CDR3 is CASSLDGRAAEQYF. CDR3 coding DNA: TGCGCCAGCAGCTTGGATGGCAGGGCGGCCGAGCAGTACTTC. The rearrangement links TRBV5-1 to TRBJ2-7; TRBD1 is a possible D gene (5 bases). Trimming took off 0 bases at V and 6 bases at J, with 13 bases between the two ends. This CDR3 is built from 14 residues. The germline gives CDR1 SGHRS, CDR2 YFSETQ.

This clonotype appeared a few times. The chain is built from TRBV6-1 and TRBJ2-1, with TRBD2 identical over 8 bases. The CDR3 totals 19 residues. The J segment lost 0 bases and the V segment lost 9 bases, leaving 19 bases of the junction unmatched. CDR1 MNHNS and CDR2 SASEGT come from the germline V gene. CDR3 coding DNA: TGTGCCAGTCATAAATTGGCTAGCGGGCCCCCGAGCTCCTACAATGAGCAGTTCTTC. The encoded protein is CASHKLASGPPSSYNEQFF.

The chain uses TRBV11-2 and TRBJ2-3; D assignment may be TRBD1 or TRBD2 (5 bases each). The CDR3 is made up of 12 amino acids. Germline V gene lookup returns CDR1 SGHAT and CDR2 FQNNGV. Trimming removed 8 bases at V and 10 bases at J, with 16 bases between. CDR3 region: CASAAGGWPQYF. The DNA of the CDR3 is TGTGCCAGCGCGGCTGGGGGTTGGCCGCAGTATTTT. Combining the CDR3 with reference TRBV11-2 and TRBJ2-3 gives the whole variable domain EAGVAQSPRYKIIEKRQSVAFWCNPISGHATLYWYQQILGQGPKLLIQFQNNGVVDDSQLPKDRFSAERLKGVDSTLKIQPAKLEDSAVYLCASAAGGWPQYFGPGTRLTVL.

The table lists this clonotype with a few counts. V usage is TRBV5-6 and J usage is TRBJ1-1, with D possibly TRBD1 on 6 matching bases. V was trimmed by 0 bases and J by 6 bases, leaving 9 bases between them. CDR3 length: 13 residues. Germline assignment: CDR1 SGHDT and CDR2 YYEEEE. The CDR3 loop reads CASSLGGRAEAFF. The CDR3 DNA reads as TGTGCCAGCAGCTTGGGGGGGCGGGCTGAAGCTTTCTTT.

The chain uses TRBV28 and TRBJ2-1; D may correspond to TRBD1 or TRBD2 (5 bases each). The V gene's germline CDR1 is MDHEN and CDR2 SYDVKM. V dropped 8 bases and J dropped 6 bases, with 11 bases sitting between them. This CDR3 region has 12 residues. CDR3 amino acids: CASLEGFNEQFF. The CDR3 coding sequence is TGTGCCAGCCTTGAGGGGTTCAATGAGCAGTTCTTC.

The J gene is TRBJ2-7, the V gene TRBV28; D is possibly TRBD1 (6 bases). This CDR3 is 16 amino acids long. V lost 2 bases to trimming and J lost 0 bases, with 14 bases between them. From germline, CDR1 is MDHEN and CDR2 SYDVKM. The CDR3 loop is CASSLRVEDSSYEQYF. For the CDR3, the DNA is TGTGCCAGCAGTTTAAGGGTGGAGGACAGCTCCTACGAGCAGTACTTC.

This chain joins TRBV7-9 and TRBJ1-1, with D tentatively TRBD1 (6 bases). CDR1 and CDR2 from the germline V gene are SEHNR and FQNEAQ (reference sequence). CDR3 length: 14 amino acids. V was shortened by 5 bases and J by 1 base, with 11 bases between the two germline ends. The DNA of the CDR3 is TGTGCCAGCAGCCCGACACAGGGGAACACTGAAGCTTTCTTT. Translation gives CASSPTQGNTEAFF.

The chain carries TRBV7-2 and TRBJ2-1; 7 bases align to TRBD1. This CDR3 region has 14 residues. V gave up 1 base and J gave up 8 bases; unmatched junction bases: 5. From germline, CDR1 is SGHTA and CDR2 FQGNSA. CDR3: CASSLGGQRHEQFF. CDR3 DNA sequence: TGTGCCAGCAGCTTAGGGGGACAGAGGCATGAGCAGTTCTTC.

This clonotype was seen at least ten times. The chain links TRBV7-9 to TRBJ2-1; 11 bases align to TRBD2. CDR3 size: 16 residues. Germline CDR1 is SEHNR and CDR2 is FQNEAQ (reference sequence). With 5 bases clipped from V and 3 bases from J, the junction kept 6 bases outside the gene matches. CDR3 sequence: CASSTSSGGYYNEQFF. CDR3 DNA sequence: TGTGCCAGCAGCACGTCTAGCGGGGGGTACTACAATGAGCAGTTCTTC.

This chain links TRBV7-3 with TRBJ2-2; D gene ambiguous. Between the trimmed V and J ends, which lost 7 bases and 4 bases, there was a span of 10 bases. Germline values: CDR1 SGHTA, CDR2 FQGTGA. The CDR3 has 13 residues. The DNA for the CDR3 is TGTGCCAGCACACCCAACCCCACCGGGGAGCTGTTTTTT. This sequence encodes CASTPNPTGELFF.

The CDR3 is CASSGWLAGGRDTGELFF. CDR3 DNA: TGTGCCAGCAGTGGGTGGCTAGCGGGGGGGCGAGACACCGGGGAGCTGTTTTTT. This chain connects TRBV2 to TRBJ2-2; 12 nucleotides agree with TRBD2. CDR1 and CDR2 (germline): SNHLY, FYNNEI. CDR3 length: 18 amino acids. The trim removed 4 bases at V and 3 bases at J, leaving 9 bases unmatched. The variable domain in full, completed from reference TRBV2 and TRBJ2-2, reads EPEVTQTPSHQVTQMGQEVILRCVPISNHLYFYWYRQILGQKVEFLVSFYNNEISEKSEIFDDQFSVERPDGSNFTLKIRSTKLEDSAMYFCASSGWLAGGRDTGELFFGEGSRLTVL.

This clonotype was seen a handful of times. V gene TRBV5-5 combines with J gene TRBJ2-7; D could derive from TRBD1 or TRBD2 (6 bases each). Germline values: CDR1 SGHKS, CDR2 YYEKEE (reference sequence). The CDR3 spans 15 residues. V lost 3 bases to trimming and J lost 0 bases, with 13 bases between them. This CDR3 reads CASSWGAVASYEQYF. Written as DNA, the CDR3 is TGTGCCAGCAGCTGGGGGGCAGTGGCCTCCTACGAGCAGTACTTC.

V gene TRBV2 combines with J gene TRBJ2-7; D possibly corresponds to TRBD2 (5 bases). The CDR3 spans 14 residues. Germline CDR1 SNHLY, CDR2 FYNNEI. Trimming left V 3 bases short and J 2 bases short, with 11 bases between. The CDR3: CASSEGAVTYEQYF. The CDR3 DNA is TGTGCCAGCAGTGAGGGAGCAGTTACCTACGAGCAGTACTTC.

Here the CDR3 DNA reads TGTGCCAGCAGCTTGTATCCCGCAGGGAGAACTGAAGCTTTCTTT. Its translation is CASSLYPAGRTEAFF. The chain combines TRBV7-6 with TRBJ1-1, with D perhaps matching TRBD1 (5 bases). CDR3 length: 15 residues. The V gene's germline CDR1 is SGHVS and CDR2 FNYEAQ. V gave up 3 bases and J gave up 5 bases, with 16 bases separating them.

There are a few counts of this clonotype. The chain joins TRBV12-3 or TRBV12-4 to TRBJ1-1; D is possibly TRBD1 (5 bases). The CDR3 runs to 14 residues. The ends were cut back, 5 bases at V and 7 bases at J, with 17 bases in the middle. DNA of the CDR3: TGTGCCAGCAGTCCCCGGGACGGGGGAGTTGAAGCTTTCTTT. Translated: CASSPRDGGVEAFF.

This clonotype turned up a few times. This chain uses TRBV11-1 with TRBJ1-2, with 7 bases identical to TRBD1. Germline V gene data show CDR1 as SGHAT and CDR2 as FQDESV (reference sequence). The CDR3 extends over 14 amino acids. With 6 bases clipped from V and 5 bases from J, the junction kept 9 bases outside the gene matches. CDR3 protein: CASRPTGFGYGYTF. CDR3 nucleotides: TGTGCCAGCAGACCGACAGGGTTCGGGTATGGCTACACCTTC.

The V gene is TRBV7-6, the J gene TRBJ2-1; no reliable D call. Trimming stripped 1 base from V and 3 bases from J, with 7 bases between. The CDR3 has 14 amino acids. The germline V gene has CDR1 SGHVS and CDR2 FNYEAQ. CDR3 sequence reads: CASSLDINYNEQFF. The CDR3 coding sequence is TGTGCCAGCAGCTTAGATATAAACTACAATGAGCAGTTCTTC.

This clonotype was seen at least ten times. V usage is TRBV7-2 and J usage is TRBJ2-1, with D unclear. From germline, CDR1 is SGHTA and CDR2 FQGNSA. V was trimmed by 5 bases and J by 6 bases, leaving 14 bases between them. The CDR3 is made up of 14 amino acids. The CDR3 region is CASSPLQTLNEQFF. The CDR3, as DNA: TGTGCCAGCAGCCCCCTACAGACCCTCAATGAGCAGTTCTTC.

This clonotype was picked up a small number of times. V is TRBV28 and J is TRBJ2-6, with unresolved D. In germline, CDR1 is MDHEN, CDR2 SYDVKM. Trimming took 2 bases from V and 0 from J, leaving 11 bases between them. CDR3 length equals 17 residues. This chain's CDR3 is CASSLGFGYSGANVLTF. The CDR3 DNA follows: TGTGCCAGCAGTTTAGGTTTTGGTTACTCTGGGGCCAACGTCCTGACTTTC.

The rearrangement uses TRBV6-6 and TRBJ2-4; possibly TRBD2 for D (7 bases). The CDR3 runs to 14 residues. CDR1 MNHNY and CDR2 SVGAGI come from the germline V gene (reference sequence). The ends were cut back, 6 bases at V and 8 bases at J, with 17 bases in the middle. The CDR3 loop reads CASSAHLGGDIQYF. The CDR3 bases are TGTGCCAGCAGCGCCCATTTAGGGGGGGACATTCAGTACTTC.

This chain connects TRBV6-8 to TRBJ2-3, with D perhaps matching TRBD2 (6 bases). This CDR3 has 15 residues. The germline CDR1 and CDR2 sequences are MNHGY and SAAAGT. V lost 3 bases to trimming and J lost 0 bases, with 10 bases between them. For the CDR3, the DNA is TGTGCCAGCAGTTATTCGGGGACTAGCACAGATACGCAGTATTTT. Protein: CASSYSGTSTDTQYF.

This clonotype was counted a few times. The chain joins TRBV11-1 to TRBJ1-1; the match to TRBD1 covers 7 bases. Germline assignment: CDR1 SGHAT and CDR2 FQDESV (reference sequence). This CDR3 spans 14 amino acids. V shed 6 bases and J 4 bases; nucleotides not matched to a gene: 8. The CDR3 is CASSLRRDSTEAFF. Written as DNA, the CDR3 is TGTGCCAGCAGTCTTCGCCGGGACAGCACTGAAGCTTTCTTT.